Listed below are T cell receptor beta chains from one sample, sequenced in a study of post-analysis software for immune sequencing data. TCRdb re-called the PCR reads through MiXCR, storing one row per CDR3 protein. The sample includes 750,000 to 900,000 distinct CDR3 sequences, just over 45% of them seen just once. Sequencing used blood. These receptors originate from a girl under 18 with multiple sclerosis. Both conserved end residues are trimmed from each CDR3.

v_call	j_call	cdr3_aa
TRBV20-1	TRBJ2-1	SAGQTSGSVYNEQF
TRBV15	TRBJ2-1	ATSRGGSDEQF
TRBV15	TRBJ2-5	ATSRDYLETQY
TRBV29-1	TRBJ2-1	SVDVTYDEQF
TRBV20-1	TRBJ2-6	SARRLAGSGANVLT
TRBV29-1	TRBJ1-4	SALTGDEEKLF
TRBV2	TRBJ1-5	ASSEAGGVNQPQH
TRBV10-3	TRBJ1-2	AISVARDGYT
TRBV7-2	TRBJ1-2	ASSSYGYT
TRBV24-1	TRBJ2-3	ATSDGTSGRVVDTQY
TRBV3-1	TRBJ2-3	ASRPFSGSTADTQY
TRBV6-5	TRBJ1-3	ASSYSRRDSGNTIY
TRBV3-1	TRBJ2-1	ASSQESWQGARNEQF
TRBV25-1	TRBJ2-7	ASSAGLVYEQY
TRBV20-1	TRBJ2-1	SAYSGTSGGGKQF
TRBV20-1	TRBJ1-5	SARGGAGRNQPQH
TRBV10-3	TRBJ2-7	AISEPGQGPYEQY
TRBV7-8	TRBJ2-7	ASGKLALPYEQY
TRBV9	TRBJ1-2	ASSVAHSDGDYGYT
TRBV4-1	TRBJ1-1	ASSRGTGGEAF
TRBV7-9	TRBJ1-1	ASSTAGNRVWYTEAF
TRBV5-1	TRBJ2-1	ASSLVGREGPYNEQF
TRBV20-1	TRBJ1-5	SAPSVGIRGNQPQH
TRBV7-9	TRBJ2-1	ASSSPGTGGNEQF
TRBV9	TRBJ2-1	ASSLEGYGPPVSSYNEQF
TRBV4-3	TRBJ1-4	ASSQDRSSPEKLF